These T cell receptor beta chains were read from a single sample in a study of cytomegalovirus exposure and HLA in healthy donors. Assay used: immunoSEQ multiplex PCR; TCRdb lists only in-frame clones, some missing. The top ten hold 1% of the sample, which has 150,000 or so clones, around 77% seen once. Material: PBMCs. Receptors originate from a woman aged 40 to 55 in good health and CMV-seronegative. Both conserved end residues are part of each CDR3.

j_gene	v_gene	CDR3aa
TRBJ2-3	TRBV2	CASSEGLAADTQYF
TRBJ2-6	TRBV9	CASSVELAGSGANVLTF
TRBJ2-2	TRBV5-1	CASSPGTSVNTGELFF
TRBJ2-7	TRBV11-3	CASSLLSGDHEQYF
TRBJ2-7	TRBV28	CASSLASSYEQYF
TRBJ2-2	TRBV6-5	CASRLWRETGELFF
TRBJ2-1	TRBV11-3	CASSLGRGTYNEQFF
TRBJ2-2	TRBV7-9	CASSRLTSGSVTGELFF
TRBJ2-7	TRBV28	CASSLLPGRYEQYF
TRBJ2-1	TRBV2	CASSEGTSAINEQFF
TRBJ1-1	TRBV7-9	CASSHLPGQPMNTEAFF
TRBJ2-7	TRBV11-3	CASSLPNRENYEQYF
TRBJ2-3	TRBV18	CASSPGRNPSTDTQYF
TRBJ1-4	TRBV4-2	CASSLQVLNEKLFF
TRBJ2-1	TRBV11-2	CASSSRGPNEQFF
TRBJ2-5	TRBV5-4	CASRMGGRGGETQYF
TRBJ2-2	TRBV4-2	CASSQDGAGGPGELFF